These 5 T cell receptor beta chains share one sample of origin, sequenced in a study of T cell changes during pregnancy in multiple sclerosis (dated by TCRdb to about 2019). Library prep was done by the immunoSEQ multiplex PCR assay. This is the immuneACCESS table as TCRdb keeps it, with only in-frame sequences that have V and J called. A part of the clones is gone; compared with another copy, unresolved V genes explain less than half, and the rest is unexplained. The sample records some 97,000 clones, approximately 92% of which are singletons. The top ten constitute 1.2% of the sample. The source was peripheral blood, collected in the second trimester of pregnancy. The receptors derive from a female donor with multiple sclerosis, enrolled in a pregnancy study.

This chain joins TRBV5-1 and TRBJ2-3, with 10 bases identical to TRBD2. V lost 3 bases to trimming and J lost 4 bases; unmatched junction nucleotides: 5. The CDR3 is 15 residues long. In germline, CDR1 is SGHRS, CDR2 YFSETQ. The CDR3 loop reads CASSSSGGDSDTQYF. The CDR3 nucleotides are TGCGCCAGCAGCTCAAGCGGGGGGGACTCAGATACGCAGTATTTT. The full variable domain, in which reference TRBV5-1 and TRBJ2-3 provide the parts outside the CDR3, is KAGVTQTPRYLIKTRGQQVTLSCSPISGHRSVSWYQQTPGQGLQFLFEYFSETQRNKGNFPGRFSGRQFSNSRSEMNVSTLELGDSALYLCASSSSGGDSDTQYFGPGTRLTVL.

V gene TRBV30 combines with J gene TRBJ1-3; 9 bases line up with TRBD1. Germline CDR1 and CDR2: GTSNPN and SVGIG (reference sequence). The CDR3 has 14 residues. Germline trimming cut 0 bases from V and 6 bases from J; bases unmatched to any gene: 3. The CDR3 DNA sequence: TGTGCCTGGAGTGTACAGGGGGCTGTAAACACCATATATTTT. Translated: CAWSVQGAVNTIYF.

The rearrangement uses TRBV15 and TRBJ2-2; TRBD1 matches 7 bases. V was pared by 3 bases and J by 5 bases, with 9 bases of the junction left unmatched. The CDR3 spans 16 residues. In germline, CDR1 is LNHNV, CDR2 YYDKDF (reference sequence). The CDR3 region has the DNA TGTGCCACCAGCAGGACCGGGACAGTGATAACCGGGGAGCTGTTTTTT. This gives the protein CATSRTGTVITGELFF.

V and J are TRBV5-6 and TRBJ2-1; possibly TRBD2 for D (5 bases). V dropped 3 bases and J dropped 10 bases, with 11 bases sitting between them. The CDR3 totals 12 residues. Germline V lookup: CDR1 SGHDT, CDR2 YYEEEE. The CDR3 sequence: CASSSYTGEQFF. The CDR3 nucleotides read TGTGCCAGCAGCTCCTACACGGGAGAGCAGTTCTTC.

The rearrangement uses TRBV15 and TRBJ1-2; 8 bases fit TRBD1. This CDR3 contains 13 residues. The germline V gene encodes CDR1 LNHNV and CDR2 YYDKDF (reference sequence). V was clipped by 3 bases and J by 7 bases; unmatched bases: 4. In nucleotides, the CDR3 is TGTGCCACCAGCAGTGGACAGGGCTCTGGCTACACCTTC. Amino acids: CATSSGQGSGYTF.